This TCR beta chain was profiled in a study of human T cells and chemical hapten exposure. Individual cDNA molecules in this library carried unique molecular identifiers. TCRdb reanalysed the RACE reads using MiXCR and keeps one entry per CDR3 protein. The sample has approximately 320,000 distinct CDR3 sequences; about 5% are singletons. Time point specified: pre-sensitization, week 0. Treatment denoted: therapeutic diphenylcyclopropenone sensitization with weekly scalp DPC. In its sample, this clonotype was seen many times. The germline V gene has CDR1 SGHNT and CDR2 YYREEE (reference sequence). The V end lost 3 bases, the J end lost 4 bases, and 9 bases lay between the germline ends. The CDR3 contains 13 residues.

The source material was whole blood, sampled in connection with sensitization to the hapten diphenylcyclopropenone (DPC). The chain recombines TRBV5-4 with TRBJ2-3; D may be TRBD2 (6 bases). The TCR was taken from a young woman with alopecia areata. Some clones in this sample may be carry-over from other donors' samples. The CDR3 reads CASSWDFSDTQYF. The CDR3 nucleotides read TGTGCCAGCAGCTGGGACTTCTCAGATACGCAGTATTTT.